This T cell receptor (beta chain) was sequenced during a study of Graves' ophthalmopathy and Graves' hyperthyroidism. The CDR3 extends over 16 amino acids. Germline trimming cut 0 bases from V and 1 base from J; bases unmatched to any gene: 5. CDR1 is SGHVS, CDR2 FQNEAQ, per germline. This clonotype was counted many times. Its target is unknown. RNA transcripts yielded amplified TCR beta CDR3 regions. RT-PCR was first run with HTBI primers, then multiplex PCR in a second round. Each CDR3 protein is one row after TCRdb ran MiXCR on the multiplex PCR reads. The sample holds over a million distinct CDR3 sequences, 36% seen once. Findings of the study overall: Predictions made by the model for ophthalmopathy progression reached roughly 64% sensitivity and less than 80% specificity.

Hyperthyroidism patients were newly diagnosed, ill under 2 months, and aged 18 to 65 years. Certain patients, namely those with other autoimmune diseases, uncontrolled infections, pregnancy or lactation, were excluded. The source of this sequence is an adult man with Graves' hyperthyroidism. This chain connects TRBV7-8 to TRBJ2-5, with 7 nucleotides matching TRBD1. Source material: peripheral blood or thyroid tissue (not recorded which). The chain's CDR3 is CASSLAQGVVQETQYF. CDR3 coding DNA: TGTGCCAGCAGCTTAGCGCAGGGGGTTGTCCAAGAGACCCAGTACTTC. Drawing the rest from reference TRBV7-8 and TRBJ2-5, the complete variable domain is GAGVSQSPRYKVAKRGQDVALRCDPISGHVSLFWYQQALGQGPEFLTYFQNEAQLDKSGLPSDRFFAERPEGSVSTLKIQRTQQEDSAVYLCASSLAQGVVQETQYFGPGTRLLVL.